The 28 T cell receptor beta chains below were found in one sample sequenced in a study of spatial heterogeneity in lung cancer. Described time point: sample taken at primary tumor resection. The sequenced material consisted of unsorted whole RNA from tumor, nontumor lung or frozen PBMC. TCRdb redid the calling of the 5' RACE reads with MiXCR, one entry per CDR3 protein. The table includes about 7,800 distinct CDR3 sequences, 8.6% detected once. Here the sequenced sample was PBMCs, taken at surgery. The source of these receptors is a male donor with early-stage non-small cell lung cancer.

This clonotype was seen repeatedly, ten times or more. Being off target in a library aimed at alpha chains, this beta chain has a size of little meaning. The rearrangement joins TRBV20-1 to TRBJ2-7, with 7 nucleotides matching TRBD2. CDR1 and CDR2 from the germline V gene are DFQATT and SNEGSKA (reference sequence). Germline trimming cut 3 bases from V and 0 bases from J; bases unmatched to any gene: 5. The CDR3 runs 14 residues. The CDR3 loop is CSASVPSGSYEQYF. As DNA, the CDR3 is TGCAGTGCTAGCGTGCCTAGCGGCTCCTACGAGCAGTACTTC.

This clonotype was observed at least ten times. The library was built for alpha chains, so this beta chain is an off-target read and its size means little. V usage is TRBV4-1 and J usage is TRBJ2-1; D not certain. CDR3 length equals 16 residues. V lost 1 base to trimming and J lost 0 bases, with 10 bases between them. In germline, CDR1 is MGHRA, CDR2 YSYEKL. CDR3 loop: CASSQGRISSYNEQFF. In nucleotides, the CDR3 is TGCGCCAGCAGCCAAGGTCGGATAAGCTCCTACAATGAGCAGTTCTTC.

This clonotype was picked up many times. This beta chain is an unintended read in a library built for alpha chains; its size means little. The chain links TRBV18 to TRBJ2-7; D is unclear. CDR3 length equals 15 residues. Trimming left V 3 bases short and J 6 bases short, with 18 bases between. Germline CDR1 is KGHSH and CDR2 is LQKENI. CDR3 nucleotides: TGTGCCAGCTCACCCGCGGAGCGTGGCCTTTCCGAGCAGTACTTC. This translates into CASSPAERGLSEQYF.

This clonotype was observed a handful of times. This beta chain lies outside the target of a library built for alpha chains; its clone size means little. This chain links TRBV19 with TRBJ1-4, with 7 nucleotides matching TRBD1. Germline V lookup: CDR1 LNHDA, CDR2 SQIVND (reference sequence). This CDR3 is built from 12 residues. With V trimmed by 9 bases and J by 8 bases, 6 bases remained unmatched. CDR3 residues: CASRTGWEKLFF. CDR3 coding DNA: TGTGCCAGCCGGACAGGATGGGAAAAACTGTTTTTT. Based on the CDR3 plus reference TRBV19 and TRBJ1-4, the full variable domain is DGGITQSPKYLFRKEGQNVTLSCEQNLNHDAMYWYRQDPGQGLRLIYYSQIVNDFQKGDIAEGYSVSREKKESFPLTVTSAQKNPTAFYLCASRTGWEKLFFGSGTQLSVL.

This clonotype was counted many times. Being off target in a library aimed at alpha chains, this beta chain has a size of little meaning. The chain couples TRBV11-2 to TRBJ2-1, with 7 bases lining up with TRBD2. CDR1 is SGHAT and CDR2 is FQNNGV in the germline V gene. V lost 5 bases and J lost 3; bases outside the gene matches: 4. This CDR3 region has 14 residues. The CDR3 sequence: CASSPERGYNEQFF. In nucleotides, the CDR3 is TGTGCCAGCAGCCCCGAGCGGGGCTACAATGAGCAGTTCTTC. The variable domain in full, completed from reference TRBV11-2 and TRBJ2-1, reads EAGVAQSPRYKIIEKRQSVAFWCNPISGHATLYWYQQILGQGPKLLIQFQNNGVVDDSQLPKDRFSAERLKGVDSTLKIQPAKLEDSAVYLCASSPERGYNEQFFGPGTRLTVL.

Note on this clonotype: This beta chain slipped into a library made for alpha chains as a stray read, so its size is not meaningful. The chain has TRBV4-2 and TRBJ2-3, with 7 positions matching TRBD2. The germline CDR1 and CDR2 sequences are LGHNA and YNFKEQ. The junction had 13 bases not matched to a gene; V was cut back by 0 bases and J by 4 bases. CDR3 length equals 18 residues. CDR3 region: CASSQERRGGRVADTQYF. The CDR3 nucleotides are TGTGCCAGCAGCCAAGAAAGACGCGGCGGGAGAGTGGCAGATACGCAGTATTTT.

This clonotype was seen ten or more times. A library made for alpha chains picked up this beta chain off target, so its size means little. V gene TRBV7-2 combines with J gene TRBJ1-1; a possible D gene is TRBD1 (5 bases). CDR3 length equals 14 residues. Trimming shortened V by 2 bases and J by 6 bases, and 13 bases separated the two germline ends. Germline V gives CDR1 SGHTA, CDR2 FQGNSA. The CDR3 sequence is CASSLYGVGAEAFF. DNA of the CDR3: TGTGCCAGCAGCTTATATGGGGTAGGGGCTGAAGCTTTCTTT.

This clonotype came up many times. This beta chain turned up in a library designed for alpha chains; as an off-target read, its abundance says little. CDR3 protein: CAWNAGSNYGYTF. The CDR3 bases are TGTGCCTGGAACGCGGGCTCTAACTATGGCTACACCTTC. The chain links TRBV30 to TRBJ1-2; D is uncertain. V gave up 4 bases and J gave up 0 bases, with 9 bases separating them. Germline V lookup: CDR1 GTSNPN, CDR2 SVGIG (reference sequence). The CDR3 is 13 residues long.

This clonotype was seen just once. Within a library made for alpha chains, this beta chain is off target, and its count is uninformative. The gene calls are TRBV18 and TRBJ2-2, with no clear D. V was trimmed by 2 bases and J by 4 bases, leaving 14 bases between them. CDR3 length equals 16 residues. CDR1 and CDR2 from the germline V gene are KGHSH and LQKENI. CDR3 nucleotides: TGTGCCAGCTCACCAATACCACCTTCGGCCACCGGGGAGCTGTTTTTT. It encodes CASSPIPPSATGELFF.

This clonotype was observed at least ten times. This beta chain was picked up by a library intended for alpha chains and is off target, so its count carries little meaning. The gene calls are TRBV29-1 and TRBJ2-1; tentative D call: TRBD1 (5 bases). The length of the CDR3 is 14 residues. The V and J ends lost 7 bases and 2 bases respectively, with 15 bases between them. Per the germline V gene, CDR1 is SQVTM and CDR2 is ANQGSEA. The CDR3 DNA reads as TGCAGCGGAACAGGTGCCTATCCCTACAATGAGCAGTTCTTC. It yields the protein CSGTGAYPYNEQFF.

This clonotype was found a few times. Since the library was made to target alpha chains, this beta chain is a stray read and its abundance is not meaningful. V and J are TRBV27 and TRBJ1-6, with unresolved D. CDR1 is MNHEY and CDR2 is SMNVEV in the germline V gene (reference sequence). This CDR3 is 14 amino acids long. Trimming removed 0 bases at V and 4 bases at J, with 4 bases between. Written as DNA, the CDR3 is TGTGCCAGCAGTTTATCTGGGTATAATTCACCCCTCCACTTT. Translation: CASSLSGYNSPLHF.

A note on this clonotype: In a library made to pick up alpha chains, this beta chain is a stray read with a size that means little. The V and J genes are TRBV28 and TRBJ1-3; TRBD1 matches at 8 bases. The V and J ends lost 7 bases and 0 bases, in that order; junction bases with no gene match: 8. This CDR3 region has 16 residues. Germline-derived CDR1 and CDR2 are MDHEN and SYDVKM. CDR3 sequence reads: CASTSTGVSSGNTIYF. The CDR3 nucleotides read TGTGCCAGCACCTCGACAGGGGTCAGCTCTGGAAACACCATATATTTT. The entire variable domain, with the rest obtained from reference TRBV28 and TRBJ1-3, is as follows: DVKVTQSSRYLVKRTGEKVFLECVQDMDHENMFWYRQDPGLGLRLIYFSYDVKMKEKGDIPEGYSVSREKKERFSLILESASTNQTSMYLCASTSTGVSSGNTIYFGEGSWLTVV.

The sample holds many counts of this clonotype. This beta chain appears as a stray read in a library generated for alpha chains; its size is not informative. The gene calls are TRBV14 and TRBJ2-7, with a weak D call TRBD1 (6 bases). CDR3 length: 14 amino acids. Germline CDR1 and CDR2: SGHDN and FVKESK. Trimming left V 3 bases short and J 2 bases short, with 11 bases between. CDR3 in amino acids: CASSHLQGTYEQYF. The CDR3, as DNA: TGTGCCAGCAGCCACCTGCAGGGGACCTACGAGCAGTACTTC.

Concerning this clonotype itself: This may arise from a read error, as a much more abundant clone is one base away. This beta chain came through as a stray read in a library set up for alpha chains, and its size says little. This rearrangement joins TRBV7-2 to TRBJ1-5; no reliable D call. This CDR3 is 13 amino acids long. CDR1 is SGHTA, CDR2 FQGNSA, per germline. The CDR3 here is CASSPKLNRPQHF. Here the CDR3 DNA reads TGTGCCAGCAGCCCCAAACTCAATCGGCCCCAGCATTTT.

In this sample, this clonotype turned up many times. As an off-target read in a library built for alpha chains, this beta chain has a frequency of little significance. This chain joins TRBV19 and TRBJ2-2, with D perhaps matching TRBD1 (6 bases). The germline V gene encodes CDR1 LNHDA and CDR2 SQIVND (reference sequence). The CDR3 covers 15 residues. V lost 1 base and J 4 bases, leaving 10 bases between the germline ends. CDR3 residues: CASSIGWDITGELFF. The CDR3 DNA reads as TGTGCCAGTAGTATAGGATGGGACATCACCGGGGAGCTGTTTTTT.

This clonotype was seen many times. Since it is a stray read in a library aimed at alpha chains, this beta chain has a size that is not meaningful. The chain carries TRBV7-8 and TRBJ1-1, with TRBD1 as a possible D gene (5 bases). Germline assignment: CDR1 SGHVS and CDR2 FQNEAQ. The CDR3 sequence is 15 residues long. Trimming cost V 5 bases and J 8 bases, with 21 bases left between them. As DNA, the CDR3 is TGTGCCAGCAGCCCGGACAAAACACGACGTCTCGAAGCTTTCTTT. Its translation is CASSPDKTRRLEAFF.

This clonotype was seen a handful of times. Because this beta chain is a stray read in a library intended to capture alpha chains, its abundance should not be given much weight. As DNA, the CDR3 is TGCAGCGTCCTTAGGCGGGCTGAAGCTTTCTTT. It specifies CSVLRRAEAFF. The gene calls are TRBV29-1 and TRBJ1-1; D uncertain. V shed 6 bases and J shed 6 bases, with 11 bases lying between them. Germline assignment: CDR1 SQVTM and CDR2 ANQGSEA. The CDR3 consists of 11 residues.

This clonotype was recorded many times. Since it is a stray read in a library aimed at alpha chains, this beta chain has a size that is not meaningful. The chain uses TRBV4-2 and TRBJ1-4; D might be TRBD1 (6 bases). The CDR3 extends over 15 amino acids. V lost 2 bases and J 5 bases, leaving 12 bases between the germline ends. In germline, CDR1 is LGHNA, CDR2 YNFKEQ. The CDR3 bases are TGTGCCAGCAGCCAACCACAGGGTGGCAATGAAAAACTGTTTTTT. As protein: CASSQPQGGNEKLFF.

This clonotype was recorded at least ten times. A library prepared for alpha chains yielded this beta chain as an off-target read; its size is of little meaning. This chain joins TRBV7-9 and TRBJ2-7, with D hard to call. Trimming shortened V by 5 bases and J by 0 bases, and 8 bases separated the two germline ends. Germline V gene data show CDR1 as SEHNR and CDR2 as FQNEAQ (reference sequence). This CDR3 is built from 13 residues. The chain's CDR3 is CASSTRNSYEQYF. The CDR3 coding sequence is TGTGCCAGCAGCACCCGTAACTCCTACGAGCAGTACTTC.

This clonotype was counted ten times or more. This beta chain slipped into a library made for alpha chains as a stray read, so its size is not meaningful. The V gene is TRBV30, the J gene TRBJ2-7, with 13 positions matching TRBD2. CDR1 is GTSNPN and CDR2 is SVGIG in the germline V gene (reference sequence). The CDR3 spans 22 residues. Losses at the gene ends were 0 bases for V and 1 base for J; bases not matched to a gene: 21. CDR3 nucleotides: TGTGCCTGGAGTGTCACCCGACGGTGGTTTAGGACTAGCGGGAGACTTTCCTACGAGCAGTACTTC. It encodes CAWSVTRRWFRTSGRLSYEQYF.

Turning to this clonotype: Since the library was made to target alpha chains, this beta chain is a stray read and its abundance is not meaningful. The chain recombines TRBV30 with TRBJ1-2, with 7 bases fitting TRBD1. The CDR3 consists of 13 residues. CDR1 and CDR2 (germline): GTSNPN, SVGIG (reference sequence). V lost 2 bases and J lost 8; bases outside the gene matches: 8. DNA of the CDR3: TGTGCCTGGAGTCCGAGGAGGGACAGAGGCTACACCTTC. This translates into CAWSPRRDRGYTF.

This clonotype was picked up many times. Being off target in a library aimed at alpha chains, this beta chain has a size of little meaning. The CDR3: CASSYTRNPSDEQFF. The CDR3 DNA is TGTGCCAGCAGTTACACGCGGAACCCGTCGGATGAGCAGTTCTTC. The chain combines TRBV6-2 or TRBV6-3 with TRBJ2-1; D uncertain. Trimming removed 2 bases from V and 8 bases from J, with 16 bases in between. Germline V gene lookup returns CDR1 MNHEY and CDR2 SVGEGT. The CDR3 is made up of 15 amino acids.

There are many counts of this clonotype. This beta chain lies outside the target of a library built for alpha chains; its clone size means little. The rearrangement links TRBV6-6 to TRBJ1-6; the D gene is possibly TRBD1 (6 bases). The germline V and J ends were trimmed by 7 bases and 7 bases, with 11 bases remaining between them. Per the germline V gene, CDR1 is MNHNY and CDR2 is SVGAGI (reference sequence). The CDR3 contains 13 residues. The CDR3 DNA follows: TGTGCCAGCACCATAGGACAGAATTCACCCCTCCACTTT. Translation: CASTIGQNSPLHF.

This clonotype was observed many times. The library was designed around alpha chains, so this beta chain is a stray read whose abundance carries little weight. The J gene is TRBJ2-3, the V gene TRBV6-1; TRBD1 matches 9 bases. Germline CDR1 reads MNHNS; CDR2 reads SASEGT. J was trimmed by 3 bases and V by 6 bases; bases with no gene match: 4. The CDR3 is made up of 14 amino acids. CDR3 bases: TGTGCCAGCAGAATACAGGGGGCGACAGATACGCAGTATTTT. Translated: CASRIQGATDTQYF.

This clonotype is classed as medium-sized. Found in a library prepared for alpha chains, this beta chain is an off-target read, and its abundance has little meaning. The chain recombines TRBV29-1 with TRBJ1-1, with D hard to call. CDR1 is SQVTM and CDR2 is ANQGSEA in the germline V gene. Trimming left V 4 bases short and J 0 bases short, with 6 bases between. CDR3 length: 12 amino acids. This CDR3 is CSVVDLNTEAFF. The CDR3 nucleotides are TGCAGCGTTGTTGACTTGAACACTGAAGCTTTCTTT.

This clonotype was picked up many times. Because this beta chain is a stray read in a library intended to capture alpha chains, its abundance should not be given much weight. The rearrangement uses TRBV4-1 and TRBJ1-5; D is uncertain. The CDR3 runs to 15 residues. Trimming took 2 bases from V and 5 from J, leaving 13 bases between them. CDR1 is MGHRA and CDR2 is YSYEKL in the germline V gene. The CDR3, as DNA: TGCGCCAGCAGCCAATCATTCAGATTCGATCAGCCCCAGCATTTT. Its protein is CASSQSFRFDQPQHF.

As concerns this clonotype: This beta chain turned up in a library designed for alpha chains; as an off-target read, its abundance says little. This rearrangement joins TRBV2 to TRBJ2-6; either TRBD1 or TRBD2 may fit D (5 bases each). CDR3 size: 15 residues. V shed 6 bases and J shed 4 bases, with 13 bases lying between them. Germline V gene sequence: CDR1 SNHLY, CDR2 FYNNEI. The CDR3 loop reads CASRGTALGANVLTF. CDR3 DNA: TGTGCCAGCAGGGGGACGGCCTTGGGGGCCAACGTCCTGACTTTC.

In this sample, this clonotype is medium-sized. Being off target in a library aimed at alpha chains, this beta chain has a size of little meaning. CDR3 sequence: CASRGQQGFYEQYF. CDR3 bases: TGTGCCAGCAGGGGCCAACAGGGTTTCTACGAGCAGTACTTC. The V and J genes are TRBV6-2 or TRBV6-3 and TRBJ2-7, with D possibly matching TRBD1 (6 bases). The length of the CDR3 is 14 residues. Germline V gene sequence: CDR1 MNHEY, CDR2 SVGEGT. Trimming removed 6 bases at V and 3 bases at J, with 15 bases between.